The 11 T cell receptor beta chains below all came from one sample that was sequenced in a study of T-cell reconstitution after alpha-beta-depleted transplantation in children. Unique molecular identifiers were incorporated during preparation of the TCRbeta library. In TCRdb, the PCR reads were re-called with MiXCR into one record per CDR3 protein. The table records some 70,000 distinct CDR3 sequences, over 4.5% of them present only once. The sequenced sample was PBMCs, mostly from graft donor cells, obtained 180 days after TCRalphabeta/CD19-depleted stem cell transplant. The receptors derive from a boy under two years old who had a stem cell transplant for acute myeloid leukemia, so the T cells may come from the graft donor.

This clonotype came up many times. The gene calls are TRBV5-1 and TRBJ1-2, with D perhaps TRBD1 (5 bases). The V end lost 0 bases, the J end lost 6 bases, and 15 bases lay between the germline ends. The CDR3 extends over 15 amino acids. Per germline, CDR1 SGHRS and CDR2 YFSETQ. The chain's CDR3 is CASSLAGHLGHGYTF. The CDR3 DNA is TGCGCCAGCAGCTTGGCCGGACACTTGGGGCATGGCTACACCTTC. Combining the CDR3 with reference TRBV5-1 and TRBJ1-2 gives the whole variable domain KAGVTQTPRYLIKTRGQQVTLSCSPISGHRSVSWYQQTPGQGLQFLFEYFSETQRNKGNFPGRFSGRQFSNSRSEMNVSTLELGDSALYLCASSLAGHLGHGYTFGSGTRLTVV.

This clonotype has ten or more counts. The CDR3 DNA sequence: TGTGCCAGCAGTTTAGGTCGGAGGGAAAAACTGTTTTTT. It is translated as CASSLGRREKLFF. V and J are TRBV12-3 or TRBV12-4 and TRBJ1-4, with D hard to call. This CDR3 is 13 amino acids long. Trimming shortened V by 1 base and J by 8 bases, and 8 bases separated the two germline ends.

This clonotype was seen at least ten times. The chain employs TRBV28 and TRBJ2-2; D possibly corresponds to TRBD2 (6 bases). CDR3 length equals 14 residues. The germline V and J ends were trimmed by 5 bases and 5 bases, with 12 bases remaining between them. Looked up from germline, CDR1 is MDHEN and CDR2 is SYDVKM. The CDR3 DNA sequence: TGTGCCAGCAGTCTCACCGCGGGGACCGGGGAGCTGTTTTTT. This encodes CASSLTAGTGELFF.

Notes on this clonotype: A much larger clone differs by one base, so this may be a read error. The chain recombines TRBV20-1 with TRBJ2-2; 16 nucleotides line up with TRBD2. Germline assignment: CDR1 DFQATT and CDR2 SNEGSKA (reference sequence). The CDR3 length is 17 residues. In DNA form, the CDR3 reads TGCTGTGCTATGGGACTAGCGGGGGGGCCGTCTTTCGGGGAGCTGTTTTTT. Amino acid sequence: CCAMGLAGGPSFGELFF.

This clonotype was counted ten times or more. The DNA for the CDR3 is TGTGCCAGCAGTGAATCGATAGGGACAGGGAGGTTCGGCAATCAGCCCCAGCATTTT. Its translation: CASSESIGTGRFGNQPQHF. This rearrangement joins TRBV6-4 to TRBJ1-5; 9 bases match TRBD1. V dropped 3 bases and J dropped 2; count of bases not matched to a gene: 14. Germline V gives CDR1 MRHNA, CDR2 SNTAGT. This CDR3 region has 19 residues.

This clonotype came up many times. The CDR3 region is CASSPGQGGSNYGYTF. The CDR3 coding sequence is TGCGCCAGCAGCCCCGGACAGGGGGGCTCTAACTATGGCTACACCTTC. The J gene is TRBJ1-2, the V gene TRBV5-1, with TRBD1 matching 10 bases. J was trimmed by 0 bases and V by 4 bases; bases with no gene match: 6. This CDR3 is built from 16 residues. Germline CDR1 and CDR2: SGHRS and YFSETQ.

This clonotype was recorded at least ten times. The chain joins TRBV27 to TRBJ1-5; D is unresolved. The V end was cut by 6 bases, the J end by 7 bases, with 19 bases between. The CDR3 runs to 15 residues. Germline assignment: CDR1 MNHEY and CDR2 SMNVEV (reference sequence). The chain's CDR3 is CASRPFQDPLQPQHF. DNA for the CDR3: TGTGCCAGCAGGCCTTTCCAGGACCCCTTACAGCCCCAGCATTTT.

This clonotype was found many times. The chain couples TRBV11-2 to TRBJ1-2; 7 nucleotides match TRBD1. Per the germline V gene, CDR1 is SGHAT and CDR2 is FQNNGV. CDR3 size: 15 residues. The J segment lost 5 bases and the V segment lost 6 bases, leaving 12 bases of the junction unmatched. The DNA for the CDR3 is TGTGCCAGCAGTTCAGCCGGGAGACAGGGTTATGGCTACACCTTC. As protein: CASSSAGRQGYGYTF.

Ten or more counts support this clonotype. The rearrangement links TRBV6-1 to TRBJ2-2, with D perhaps assigned TRBD1 or TRBD2 (5 bases each). V was cut by 2 bases and J by 5 bases, with 9 bases left in between. The CDR3 totals 14 residues. Germline V lookup: CDR1 MNHNS, CDR2 SASEGT. The CDR3 nucleotides are TGTGCCAGCAGTGAAAGGGGACGGACCGGGGAGCTGTTTTTT. Amino acid sequence: CASSERGRTGELFF.

The sample holds many counts of this clonotype. V gene TRBV5-6 combines with J gene TRBJ1-2; 7 nucleotides align to TRBD1. The J segment lost 4 bases and the V segment lost 5 bases, leaving 5 bases of the junction unmatched. In germline, CDR1 is SGHDT, CDR2 YYEEEE. The CDR3 spans 13 residues. CDR3 sequence: CASRPTGSYGYTF. The CDR3 DNA is TGTGCCAGCAGACCGACAGGGAGCTATGGCTACACCTTC.

The table lists this clonotype with many counts. The J gene is TRBJ2-1, the V gene TRBV4-3, with D unresolved. CDR3 length: 15 amino acids. CDR1 is LGHNA and CDR2 is YSLEER in the germline V gene. Trimming removed 0 bases at V and 1 base at J, with 7 bases between. The CDR3 DNA sequence: TGCGCCAGCAGCCAAGACAGGCAATCCTACAATGAGCAGTTCTTC. Protein: CASSQDRQSYNEQFF.